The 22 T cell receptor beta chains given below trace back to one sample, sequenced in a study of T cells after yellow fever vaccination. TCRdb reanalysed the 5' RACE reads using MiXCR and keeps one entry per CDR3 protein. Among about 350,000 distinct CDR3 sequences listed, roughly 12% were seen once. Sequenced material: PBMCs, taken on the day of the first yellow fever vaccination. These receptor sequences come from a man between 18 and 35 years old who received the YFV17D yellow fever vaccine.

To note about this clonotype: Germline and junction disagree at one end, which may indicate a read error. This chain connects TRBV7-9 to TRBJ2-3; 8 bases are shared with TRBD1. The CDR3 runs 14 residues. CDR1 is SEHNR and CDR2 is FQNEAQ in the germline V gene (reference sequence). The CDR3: CANSWDRSTDTQYF. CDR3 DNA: TGTGCCAACAGCTGGGACAGGAGCACAGATACGCAGTATTTT.

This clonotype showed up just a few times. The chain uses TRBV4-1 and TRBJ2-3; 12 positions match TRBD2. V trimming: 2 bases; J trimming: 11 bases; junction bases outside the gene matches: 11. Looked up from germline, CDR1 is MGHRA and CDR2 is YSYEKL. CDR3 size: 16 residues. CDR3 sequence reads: CASSQRTSGVEGGQYF. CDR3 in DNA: TGCGCCAGCAGCCAACGGACTAGCGGGGTGGAGGGTGGGCAGTATTTT.

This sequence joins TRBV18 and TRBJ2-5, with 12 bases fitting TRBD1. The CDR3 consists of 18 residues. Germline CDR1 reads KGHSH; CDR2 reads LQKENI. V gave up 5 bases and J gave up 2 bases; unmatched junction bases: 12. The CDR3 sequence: CASSTTGTGGPGQETQYF. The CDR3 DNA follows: TGTGCCAGCTCAACGACCGGGACAGGGGGCCCAGGACAAGAGACCCAGTACTTC.

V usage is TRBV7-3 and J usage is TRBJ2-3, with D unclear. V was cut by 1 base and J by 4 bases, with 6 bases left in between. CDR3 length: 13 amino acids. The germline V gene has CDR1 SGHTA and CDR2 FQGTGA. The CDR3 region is CASSLNTPDTQYF. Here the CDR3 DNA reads TGTGCCAGCAGCTTAAATACGCCAGATACGCAGTATTTT. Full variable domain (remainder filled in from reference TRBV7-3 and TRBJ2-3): GAGVSQTPSNKVTEKGKYVELRCDPISGHTALYWYRQSLGQGPEFLIYFQGTGAADDSGLPNDRFFAVRPEGSVSTLKIQRTERGDSAVYLCASSLNTPDTQYFGPGTRLTVL.

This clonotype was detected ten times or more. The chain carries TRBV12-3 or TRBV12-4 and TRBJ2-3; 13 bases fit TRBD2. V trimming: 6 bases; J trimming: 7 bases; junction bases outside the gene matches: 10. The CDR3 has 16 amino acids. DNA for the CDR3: TGTGCCAGCAGCGCACGACTAGCGGGGGGTCCTTATACGCAGTATTTT. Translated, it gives CASSARLAGGPYTQYF.

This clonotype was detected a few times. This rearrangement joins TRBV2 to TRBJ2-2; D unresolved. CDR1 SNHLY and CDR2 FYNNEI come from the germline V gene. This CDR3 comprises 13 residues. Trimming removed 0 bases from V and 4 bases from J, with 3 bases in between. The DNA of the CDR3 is TGTGCCAGCAGTGAAGCGGGCACCGGGGAGCTGTTTTTT. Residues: CASSEAGTGELFF.

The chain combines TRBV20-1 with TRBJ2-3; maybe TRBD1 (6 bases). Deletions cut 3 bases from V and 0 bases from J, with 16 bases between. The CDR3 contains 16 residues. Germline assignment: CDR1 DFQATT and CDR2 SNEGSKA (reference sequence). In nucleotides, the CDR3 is TGCAGTGCTAGGGATCCAACAGGGTTTAGCACAGATACGCAGTATTTT. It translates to CSARDPTGFSTDTQYF.

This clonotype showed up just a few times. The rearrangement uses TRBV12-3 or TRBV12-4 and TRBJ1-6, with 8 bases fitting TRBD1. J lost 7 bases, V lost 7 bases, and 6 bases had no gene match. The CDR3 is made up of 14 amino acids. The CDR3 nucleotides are TGTGCCAGCAAGATAACAGGGGGAAATTCACCCCTCCACTTT. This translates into CASKITGGNSPLHF.

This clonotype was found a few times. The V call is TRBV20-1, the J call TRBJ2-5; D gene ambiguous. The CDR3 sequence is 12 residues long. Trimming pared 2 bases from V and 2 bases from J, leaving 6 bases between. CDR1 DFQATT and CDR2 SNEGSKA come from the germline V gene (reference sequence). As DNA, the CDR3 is TGCAGTGCTAGAAGCCGTCAAGAGACCCAGTACTTC. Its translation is CSARSRQETQYF.

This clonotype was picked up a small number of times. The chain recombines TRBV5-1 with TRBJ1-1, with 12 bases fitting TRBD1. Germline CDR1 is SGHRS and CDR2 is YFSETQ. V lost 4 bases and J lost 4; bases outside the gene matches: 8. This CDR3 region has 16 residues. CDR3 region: CASSLGTGGVGTEAFF. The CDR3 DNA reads TGCGCCAGCAGCCTTGGGACAGGGGGCGTCGGCACTGAAGCTTTCTTT. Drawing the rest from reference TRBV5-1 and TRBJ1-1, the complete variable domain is KAGVTQTPRYLIKTRGQQVTLSCSPISGHRSVSWYQQTPGQGLQFLFEYFSETQRNKGNFPGRFSGRQFSNSRSEMNVSTLELGDSALYLCASSLGTGGVGTEAFFGQGTRLTVV.

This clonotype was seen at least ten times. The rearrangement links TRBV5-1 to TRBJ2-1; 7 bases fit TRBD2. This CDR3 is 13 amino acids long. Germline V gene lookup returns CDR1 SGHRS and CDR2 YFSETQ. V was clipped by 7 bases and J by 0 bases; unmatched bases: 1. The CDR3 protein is CASSSGSYNEQFF. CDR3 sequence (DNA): TGCGCCAGCTCTAGCGGCTCCTACAATGAGCAGTTCTTC.

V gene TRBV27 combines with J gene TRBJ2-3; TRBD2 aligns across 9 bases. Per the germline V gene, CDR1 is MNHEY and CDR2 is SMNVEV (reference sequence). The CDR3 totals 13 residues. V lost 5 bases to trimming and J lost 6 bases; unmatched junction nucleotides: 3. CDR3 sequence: CASSDGLADTQYF. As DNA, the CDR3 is TGTGCCAGCAGTGACGGACTAGCGGATACGCAGTATTTT.

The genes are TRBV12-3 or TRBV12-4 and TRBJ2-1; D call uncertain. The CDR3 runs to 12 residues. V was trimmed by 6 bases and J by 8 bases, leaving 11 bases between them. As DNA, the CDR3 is TGTGCCAGCAGACGACCTCCCCATGAGCAGTTCTTC. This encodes CASRRPPHEQFF.

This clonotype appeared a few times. Here the CDR3 DNA reads TGCAGTGCTAGAGATCCTACAGGGGCTGACTACGAGCAGTACTTC. This sequence encodes CSARDPTGADYEQYF. The rearrangement uses TRBV20-1 and TRBJ2-7, with 7 positions matching TRBD1. The ends lost 0 bases at V and 3 bases at J; junction bases unmatched: 8. Germline CDR1 reads DFQATT; CDR2 reads SNEGSKA (reference sequence). This CDR3 has 15 residues.

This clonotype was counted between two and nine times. Here the CDR3 DNA reads TGTGCCAGCAGCACCCCGGGACAGGGGGCGGACTACGAGCAGTACTTC. Translation: CASSTPGQGADYEQYF. The chain uses TRBV21-1 and TRBJ2-7; TRBD1, the table's D call, was not compared with the DNA. TRBV21-1 is deemed a pseudogene. The CDR3 spans 16 residues.

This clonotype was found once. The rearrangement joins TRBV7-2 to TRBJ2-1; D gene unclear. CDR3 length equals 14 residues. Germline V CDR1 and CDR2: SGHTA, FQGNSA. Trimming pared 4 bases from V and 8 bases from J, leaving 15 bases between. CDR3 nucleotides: TGTGCCAGCAGCTCAATGCGGTCGATCTATGAGCAGTTCTTC. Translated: CASSSMRSIYEQFF.

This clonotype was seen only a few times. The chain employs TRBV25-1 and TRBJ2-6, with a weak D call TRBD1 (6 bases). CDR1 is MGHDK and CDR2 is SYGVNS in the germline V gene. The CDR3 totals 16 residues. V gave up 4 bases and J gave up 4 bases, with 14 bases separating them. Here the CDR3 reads CASSAPLGAGANVLTF. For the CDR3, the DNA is TGTGCCAGCAGTGCCCCTCTGGGGGCCGGGGCCAACGTCCTGACTTTC.

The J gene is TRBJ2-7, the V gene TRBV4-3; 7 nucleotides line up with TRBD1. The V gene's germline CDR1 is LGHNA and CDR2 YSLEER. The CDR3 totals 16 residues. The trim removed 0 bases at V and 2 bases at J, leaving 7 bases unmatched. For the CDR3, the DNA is TGCGCCAGCAGCCAAGATCTTGGGCAGGGGGCCTACGAGCAGTACTTC. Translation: CASSQDLGQGAYEQYF.

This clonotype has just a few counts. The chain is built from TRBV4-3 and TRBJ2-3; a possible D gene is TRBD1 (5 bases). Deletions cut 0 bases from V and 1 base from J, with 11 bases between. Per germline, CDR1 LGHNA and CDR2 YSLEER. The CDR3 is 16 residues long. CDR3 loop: CASSQEGRVGTDTQYF. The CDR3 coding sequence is TGCGCCAGCAGCCAAGAGGGCAGGGTTGGCACAGATACGCAGTATTTT.

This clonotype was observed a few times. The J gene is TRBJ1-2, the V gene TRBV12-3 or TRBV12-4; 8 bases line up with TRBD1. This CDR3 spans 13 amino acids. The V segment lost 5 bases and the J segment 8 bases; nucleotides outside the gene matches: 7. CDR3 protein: CASSPTGEQGYTF. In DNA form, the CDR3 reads TGTGCCAGCAGTCCGACAGGGGAGCAGGGCTACACCTTC.

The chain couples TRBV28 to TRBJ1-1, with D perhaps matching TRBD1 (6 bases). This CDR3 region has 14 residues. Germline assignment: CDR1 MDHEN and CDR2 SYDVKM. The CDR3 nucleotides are TGTGCAAGCGGGGTTGGGGGGGCGAACACTGAAGCTTTCTTT. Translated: CASGVGGANTEAFF.

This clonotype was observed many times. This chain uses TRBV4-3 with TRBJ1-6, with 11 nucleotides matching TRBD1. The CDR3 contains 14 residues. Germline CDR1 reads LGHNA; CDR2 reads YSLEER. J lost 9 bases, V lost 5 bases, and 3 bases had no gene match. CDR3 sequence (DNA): TGCGCCAGCAGCTCCGGGACAGGGGGTTCACCCCTCCACTTT. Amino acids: CASSSGTGGSPLHF.